Only a few counts were recorded for the clone carrying this TCR beta chain. The antigen is not known. This record comes from a study of T cells in localized non-small cell lung cancer. Germline CDR1 and CDR2: SNHLY and FYNNEI. V was pared by 3 bases and J by 3 bases, with 8 bases between. CDR3 length: 14 amino acids. TCRdb's table, derived via immunoSEQ multiplex PCR, lists solely in-frame clones and lacks some. The data show over 25,000 clones, around 77% seen once. Study-wide results and caveats: A single tumor region was sequenced, leaving heterogeneity possible. Across samples, adjacent lung featured a median roughly 50 of the top 100 tumor clones. Longer survival (overall) was linked to higher T cell density in blood.

This sequence joins TRBV2 and TRBJ1-4; D may be TRBD1 (6 bases). This sequence originates from an older male donor with stage III squamous cell lung carcinoma. The input for sequencing was peripheral blood, taken before any cancer treatment. For the CDR3, the DNA is TGTGCCAGCAGTGACAGGGGCCCTAATGAAAAACTGTTTTTT. Amino acids: CASSDRGPNEKLFF.